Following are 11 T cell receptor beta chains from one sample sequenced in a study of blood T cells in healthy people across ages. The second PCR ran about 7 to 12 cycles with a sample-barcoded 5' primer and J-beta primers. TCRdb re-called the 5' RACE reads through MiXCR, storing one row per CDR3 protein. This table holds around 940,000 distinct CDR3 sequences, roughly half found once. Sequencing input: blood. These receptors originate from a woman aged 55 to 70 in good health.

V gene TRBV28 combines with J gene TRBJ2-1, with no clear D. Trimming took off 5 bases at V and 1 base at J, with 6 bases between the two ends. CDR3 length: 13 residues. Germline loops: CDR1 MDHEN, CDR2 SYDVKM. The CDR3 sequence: CASSVKSYNEQFF. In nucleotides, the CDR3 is TGTGCCAGCAGTGTAAAGTCCTACAATGAGCAGTTCTTC.

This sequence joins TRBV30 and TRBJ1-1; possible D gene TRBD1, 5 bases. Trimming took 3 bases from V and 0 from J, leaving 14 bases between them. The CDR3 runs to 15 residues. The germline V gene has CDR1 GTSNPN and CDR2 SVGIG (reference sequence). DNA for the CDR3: TGTGCCTGGAGACCCCCCTGGGGGATGAACACTGAAGCTTTCTTT. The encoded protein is CAWRPPWGMNTEAFF.

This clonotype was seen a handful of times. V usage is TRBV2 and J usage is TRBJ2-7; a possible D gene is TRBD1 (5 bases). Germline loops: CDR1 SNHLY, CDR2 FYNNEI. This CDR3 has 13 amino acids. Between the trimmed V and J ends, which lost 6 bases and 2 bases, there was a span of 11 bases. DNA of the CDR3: TGTGCCAGCAGGGCTGACAGCACCTACGAGCAGTACTTC. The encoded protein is CASRADSTYEQYF.

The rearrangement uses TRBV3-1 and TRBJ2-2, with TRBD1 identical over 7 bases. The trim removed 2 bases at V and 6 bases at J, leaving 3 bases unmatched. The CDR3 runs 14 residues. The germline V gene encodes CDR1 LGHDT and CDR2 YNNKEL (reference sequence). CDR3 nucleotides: TGTGCCAGCAGCCAAACAGGGGATCCCGGGGAGCTGTTTTTT. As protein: CASSQTGDPGELFF.

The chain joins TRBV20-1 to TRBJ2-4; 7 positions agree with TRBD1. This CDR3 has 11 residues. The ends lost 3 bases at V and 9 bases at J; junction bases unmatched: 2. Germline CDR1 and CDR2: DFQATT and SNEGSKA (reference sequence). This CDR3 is CSARTGSIQYF. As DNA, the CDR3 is TGCAGTGCTAGGACAGGGAGCATTCAGTACTTC.

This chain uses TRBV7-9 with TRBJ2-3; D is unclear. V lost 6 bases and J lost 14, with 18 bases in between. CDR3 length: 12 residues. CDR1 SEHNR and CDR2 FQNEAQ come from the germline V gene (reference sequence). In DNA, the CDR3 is TGTGCCAGCAGTGACGGACCCAGAAAGGGGTATTTT. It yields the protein CASSDGPRKGYF.

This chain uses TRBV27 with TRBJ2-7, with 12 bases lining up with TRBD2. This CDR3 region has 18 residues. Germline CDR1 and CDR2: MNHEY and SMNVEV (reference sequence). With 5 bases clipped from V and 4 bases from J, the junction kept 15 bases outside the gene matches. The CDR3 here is CASSHLGLAGGPGYEQYF. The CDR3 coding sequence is TGTGCCAGCAGTCACCTAGGGCTAGCGGGAGGGCCAGGGTACGAGCAGTACTTC.

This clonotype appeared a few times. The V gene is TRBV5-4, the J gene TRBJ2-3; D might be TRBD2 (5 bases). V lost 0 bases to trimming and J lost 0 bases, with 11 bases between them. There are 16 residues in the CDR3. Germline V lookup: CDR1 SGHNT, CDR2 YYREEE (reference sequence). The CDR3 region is CASSLASGESTDTQYF. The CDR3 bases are TGTGCCAGCAGCTTGGCTAGTGGGGAGAGCACAGATACGCAGTATTTT. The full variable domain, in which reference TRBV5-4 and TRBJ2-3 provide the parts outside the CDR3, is ETGVTQSPTHLIKTRGQQVTLRCSSQSGHNTVSWYQQALGQGPQFIFQYYREEENGRGNFPPRFSGLQFPNYSSELNVNALELDDSALYLCASSLASGESTDTQYFGPGTRLTVL.

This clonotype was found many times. CDR3 sequence (DNA): TGCAGCGCGATGACAGGTTTGAACACTGAAGCTTTCTTT. Translating gives CSAMTGLNTEAFF. This chain connects TRBV29-1 to TRBJ1-1, with D possibly matching TRBD1 (6 bases). Trimming left V 7 bases short and J 0 bases short, with 12 bases between. Per the germline V gene, CDR1 is SQVTM and CDR2 is ANQGSEA. CDR3 length equals 13 residues. Full variable domain (rest looked up from reference TRBV29-1 and TRBJ1-1): SAVISQKPSRDICQRGTSLTIQCQVDSQVTMMFWYRQQPGQSLTLIATANQGSEATYESGFVIDKFPISRPNLTFSTLTVSNMSPEDSSIYLCSAMTGLNTEAFFGQGTRLTVV.

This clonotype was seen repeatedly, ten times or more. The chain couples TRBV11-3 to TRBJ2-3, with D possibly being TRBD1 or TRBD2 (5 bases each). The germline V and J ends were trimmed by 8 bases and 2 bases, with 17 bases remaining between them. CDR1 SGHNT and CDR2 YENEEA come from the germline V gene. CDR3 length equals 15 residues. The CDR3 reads CASSRRGTDTDTQYF. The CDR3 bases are TGTGCCAGCTCAAGACGGGGCACGGACACAGATACGCAGTATTTT.

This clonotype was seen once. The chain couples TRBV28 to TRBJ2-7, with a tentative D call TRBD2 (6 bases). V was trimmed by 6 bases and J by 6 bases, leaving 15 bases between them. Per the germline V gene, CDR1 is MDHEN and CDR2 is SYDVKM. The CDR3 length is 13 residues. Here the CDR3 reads CASSLAEGGEQYF. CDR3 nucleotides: TGTGCCAGCAGCCTTGCGGAGGGAGGCGAGCAGTACTTC.